The text below deals with one T cell receptor (beta chain). What it recognizes is unknown. This specimen comes from a study of T cell responses to AZD1222 COVID-19 vaccine. Study-wide findings and caveats: Vaccination with two AZD1222 doses was followed by a rise in Spike-specific TCR breadth and depth.

Only in-frame clones appear in the TCRdb table, and some are missing; sequencing was by immunoSEQ multiplex PCR. This sample yields 140,000 to 150,000 clones, of which roughly 92% are seen a single time; roughly 1.8% belongs to the top ten. This clonotype was sampled from an adult in good health. The material was peripheral blood, obtained on day 0 of AZD1222 vaccination.

Written as DNA, the CDR3 is TGTGCCAGCAGTTTATCGATCTATCCCGGGGAGCTGTTTTTT. This codes for CASSLSIYPGELFF. The rearrangement uses TRBV27 and TRBJ2-2; the D is unclear. CDR3 length: 14 amino acids. V shed 0 bases and J shed 6 bases, with 8 bases lying between them. CDR1 and CDR2 from the germline V gene are MNHEY and SMNVEV (reference sequence).